This T cell receptor (beta chain) was identified in a study of shared clonotypes between healthy human individuals. In the study overall: Each donor had three CD4 naive, three CD4 memory, two CD8 naive and one CD8 memory plate.

In this sample, this clone turned up once. Per the germline V gene, CDR1 is SGHAT and CDR2 is FQNNGV. The V end was cut by 2 bases, the J end by 6 bases, with 14 bases between. This CDR3 has 14 residues. Repertoires were generated with immunoSEQ multiplex PCR, while TCRdb's copy carries only in-frame clones and drops some. The sample gives a few million clones, around 92% of which show up once; 0.37% is in the top ten. This chain joins TRBV11-2 and TRBJ2-7; weak D call: TRBD1 (5 bases). The sequenced material came from naive CD4+ T cells from PBMCs. Specified subset: CD45RA+ positively selected. This clonotype was sampled from a man aged 18 to 29 in good health. Some clones in this sample may be carry-over from other donors' samples. The CDR3, as DNA: TGTGCCAGCAGCTTAATAGGGGCGATATCCGAGCAGTACTTC. Encoded protein: CASSLIGAISEQYF.